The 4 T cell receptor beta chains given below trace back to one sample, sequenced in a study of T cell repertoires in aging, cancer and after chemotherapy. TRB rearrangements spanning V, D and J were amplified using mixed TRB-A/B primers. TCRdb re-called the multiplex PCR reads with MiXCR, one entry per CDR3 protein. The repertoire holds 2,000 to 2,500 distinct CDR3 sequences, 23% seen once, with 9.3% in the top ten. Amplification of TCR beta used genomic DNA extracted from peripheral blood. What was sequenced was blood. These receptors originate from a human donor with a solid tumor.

The CDR3 sequence is CASSYSNARGNTEAFF. The CDR3 DNA is TGTGCCAGCAGTTACTCGAATGCCAGGGGGAACACTGAAGCTTTCTTT. The chain couples TRBV6-6 to TRBJ1-1; D might be TRBD1 (6 bases). Germline assignment: CDR1 MNHNY and CDR2 SVGAGI (reference sequence). V was clipped by 0 bases and J by 1 base, with 12 bases between them. The CDR3 runs 16 residues.

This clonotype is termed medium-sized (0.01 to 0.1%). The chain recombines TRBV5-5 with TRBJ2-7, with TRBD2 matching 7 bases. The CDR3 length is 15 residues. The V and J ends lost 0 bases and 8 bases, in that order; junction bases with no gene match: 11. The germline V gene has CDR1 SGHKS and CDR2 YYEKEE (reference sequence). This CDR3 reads CASSLARAAGVKQYF. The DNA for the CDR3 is TGTGCCAGCAGCTTGGCCAGAGCGGCGGGGGTGAAGCAGTACTTC.

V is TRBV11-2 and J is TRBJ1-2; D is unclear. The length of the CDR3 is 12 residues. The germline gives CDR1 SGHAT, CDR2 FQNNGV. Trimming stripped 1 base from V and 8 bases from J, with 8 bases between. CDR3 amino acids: CASSLARIGYTF. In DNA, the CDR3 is TGTGCCAGCAGCTTAGCTCGCATCGGCTACACCTTC.

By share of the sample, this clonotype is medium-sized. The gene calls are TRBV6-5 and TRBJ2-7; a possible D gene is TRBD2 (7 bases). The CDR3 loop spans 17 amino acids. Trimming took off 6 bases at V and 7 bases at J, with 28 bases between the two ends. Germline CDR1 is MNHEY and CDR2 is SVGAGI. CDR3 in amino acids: CASSLQKMAGAEGEQYF. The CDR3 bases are TGTGCCAGCAGCCTTCAAAAAATGGCGGGGGCCGAAGGGGAGCAGTACTTC.